This TCR beta chain was identified during a study of T cells in localized non-small cell lung cancer. Libraries were prepared by immunoSEQ multiplex PCR; TCRdb keeps only in-frame clonotypes and omits some of them. The data contain under 15,000 clones, about four fifths of them singletons. This clone was counted once. The CDR3 is 16 residues long. The germline gives CDR1 SEHNR, CDR2 FQNEAQ (reference sequence). V shed 6 bases and J 8 bases; nucleotides not matched to a gene: 15. This clonotype was sampled from a male donor aged 60 or over with stage I squamous cell lung carcinoma. Material: peripheral blood, obtained before any cancer treatment. The chain recombines TRBV7-9 with TRBJ1-1, with 10 bases matching TRBD1. CDR3 in DNA: TGTGCCAGCAGGGGAAGACAGGGGGCGGAGGGGGCCGAAGCTTTCTTT. Translated, it gives CASRGRQGAEGAEAFF.